The 23 T cell receptor beta chains reported below all come from one sample, sequenced in a study of blood T cell repertoires in COVID-19. Profiling relied on immunoSEQ multiplex PCR, and the TCRdb table lists in-frame clones only, not all of them. In the table there are approximately 130,000 clones, more than 70% of which are singletons. What was sequenced was peripheral blood. These TCRs come from a human donor in a cohort sampled during active COVID-19.

The gene calls are TRBV6-2 or TRBV6-3 and TRBJ2-5, with TRBD1 identical over 9 bases. The CDR3 consists of 14 residues. Germline loops: CDR1 MNHEY, CDR2 SVGEGT. Trimming at V came to 2 bases and at J to 5 bases, leaving 3 bases not matched to a gene. Written as DNA, the CDR3 is TGTGCCAGCAGTTACGGGACAGGGTACGAGACCCAGTACTTC. Its protein product is CASSYGTGYETQYF.

The chain recombines TRBV23-1 with TRBJ1-4; possible D gene TRBD1, 5 bases. TRBV23-1 is labeled an ORF, and its function is uncertain. V lost 0 bases and J 8 bases, leaving 13 bases between the germline ends. The CDR3 contains 15 residues. CDR3 sequence (DNA): TGCGCCAGCAGTCAATCCCCCAGGGCTCAAGAAAAACTGTTTTTT. Translation gives CASSQSPRAQEKLFF.

The chain uses TRBV6-2 or TRBV6-3 and TRBJ1-2; the D is unclear. The CDR3 sequence is 11 residues long. Germline loops: CDR1 MNHEY, CDR2 SVGEGT. Between the trimmed V and J ends, which lost 4 bases and 4 bases, there was a span of 4 bases. CDR3 DNA sequence: TGTGCCAGCAGTTTCGGCTATGGCTACACCTTC. It encodes CASSFGYGYTF.

The V gene is TRBV5-1, the J gene TRBJ2-5; a weak D match, TRBD2 (6 bases). With 5 bases removed from V and 5 bases from J, the gap between germline ends came to 19 bases. The CDR3 length is 15 residues. From germline, CDR1 is SGHRS and CDR2 YFSETQ. CDR3 nucleotide sequence: TGCGCCAGCAGGGCGGGACTCAGAGCCGTGGAGACCCAGTACTTC. Its translation: CASRAGLRAVETQYF.

The chain recombines TRBV19 with TRBJ1-3; D may be TRBD1 (6 bases). Germline V gene data show CDR1 as LNHDA and CDR2 as SQIVND (reference sequence). The CDR3 extends over 14 amino acids. V lost 8 bases to trimming and J lost 4 bases, with 15 bases between them. The CDR3 sequence is CASSYPGTGNTIYF. The CDR3 DNA reads TGTGCCAGTTCTTATCCCGGGACAGGAAACACCATATATTTT.

The table lists this clone with a count of one. The chain joins TRBV10-3 to TRBJ2-3; 13 nucleotides align to TRBD2. Germline loops: CDR1 ENHRY, CDR2 SYGVKD. Germline trimming cut 8 bases from V and 2 bases from J; bases unmatched to any gene: 1. The CDR3 has 14 residues. The CDR3 DNA reads as TGTGCCATCGGGACTAGCGGGGTCACAGATACGCAGTATTTT. The encoded protein is CAIGTSGVTDTQYF.

A word on this clone: Other DNA sequences in this sample translate to the same CDR3. The CDR3 nucleotides read TGTGCCAGCAGCTTCGAGGGGGGGCAGCCCCAGCATTTT. Translating it yields CASSFEGGQPQHF. The chain carries TRBV7-9 and TRBJ1-5, with a possible D match to TRBD1 (6 bases). V was clipped by 3 bases and J by 7 bases, with 10 bases between them. This CDR3 is 13 amino acids long. The germline V gene encodes CDR1 SEHNR and CDR2 FQNEAQ (reference sequence).

The V gene is TRBV24-1, the J gene TRBJ1-1; TRBD1 is a possible D gene (5 bases). The CDR3 runs to 13 residues. The germline V and J ends were trimmed by 4 bases and 3 bases, with 8 bases remaining between them. Looked up from germline, CDR1 is KGHDR and CDR2 is SFDVKD. The CDR3 reads CATSDGGDTEAFF. Here the CDR3 DNA reads TGTGCCACCAGTGACGGGGGGGACACTGAAGCTTTCTTT.

The J gene is TRBJ1-4, the V gene TRBV28, with D possibly TRBD1 on 6 matching bases. Germline V gene sequence: CDR1 MDHEN, CDR2 SYDVKM. V shed 2 bases and J shed 4 bases, with 11 bases lying between them. The CDR3 runs to 15 residues. CDR3 in amino acids: CASSLMGAGNEKLFF. CDR3 coding DNA: TGTGCCAGCAGTTTAATGGGGGCAGGTAATGAAAAACTGTTTTTT.

The chain uses TRBV5-1 and TRBJ1-6, with TRBD1 identical over 7 bases. Germline trimming cut 3 bases from V and 7 bases from J; bases unmatched to any gene: 4. Germline CDR1 is SGHRS and CDR2 is YFSETQ. The CDR3 runs to 14 residues. The CDR3 is CASSSGTENSPLHF. DNA for the CDR3: TGCGCCAGCAGCTCCGGGACAGAAAATTCACCCCTCCACTTT.

In this sample, this clone turned up once. CDR3 in amino acids: CASSVDPSGSPGNIQYF. CDR3 coding DNA: TGTGCCAGCAGCGTAGATCCTAGCGGGAGCCCCGGAAACATTCAGTACTTC. The chain recombines TRBV9 with TRBJ2-4; 10 bases line up with TRBD2. Looked up from germline, CDR1 is SGDLS and CDR2 is YYNGEE. V dropped 0 bases and J dropped 6; count of bases not matched to a gene: 9. The CDR3 has 17 residues.

This chain uses TRBV5-1 with TRBJ1-5; D not resolved. Germline V gives CDR1 SGHRS, CDR2 YFSETQ. This CDR3 has 13 residues. V dropped 4 bases and J dropped 9 bases, with 14 bases sitting between them. The CDR3: CASSILGEPPQHF. The CDR3 coding sequence is TGCGCCAGCAGCATTCTCGGGGAACCGCCCCAGCATTTT.

The chain links TRBV30 to TRBJ1-2, with D possibly TRBD1 on 6 matching bases. The CDR3 is made up of 15 amino acids. Germline values: CDR1 GTSNPN, CDR2 SVGIG (reference sequence). Trimming took 2 bases from V and 4 from J, leaving 17 bases between them. The CDR3 loop reads CAWSSGGLVTYGYTF. In DNA form, the CDR3 reads TGTGCCTGGAGTAGTGGGGGCCTAGTGACCTATGGCTACACCTTC. The full variable domain, its missing parts supplied by reference TRBV30 and TRBJ1-2, is SQTIHQWPATLVQPVGSPLSLECTVEGTSNPNLYWYRQAAGRGLQLLFYSVGIGQISSEVPQNLSASRPQDRQFILSSKKLLLSDSGFYLCAWSSGGLVTYGYTFGSGTRLTVV.

The V and J genes are TRBV21-1 and TRBJ1-6; the DNA was not used to check the table's D call, TRBD1. TRBV21-1 is recorded as a pseudogene. This CDR3 region has 14 residues. CDR3 protein: CASSTHVYNSPLHF. In nucleotides, the CDR3 is TGTGCCAGCAGCACCCATGTGTATAATTCACCCCTCCACTTT.

This clone was recorded a few times. Other DNA sequences of this sample code for an identical CDR3. This chain connects TRBV5-1 to TRBJ2-3, with D tentatively TRBD2 (5 bases). The CDR3 length is 14 residues. Trimming pared 2 bases from V and 1 base from J, leaving 8 bases between. Germline assignment: CDR1 SGHRS and CDR2 YFSETQ. CDR3: CASSFEGGTDTQYF. CDR3 DNA: TGCGCCAGCAGCTTCGAGGGTGGCACAGATACGCAGTATTTT.

The chain has TRBV14 and TRBJ2-1; D is possibly TRBD2 (6 bases). The CDR3 has 13 residues. CDR1 SGHDN and CDR2 FVKESK come from the germline V gene. The V and J ends lost 4 bases and 13 bases respectively, with 17 bases between them. DNA for the CDR3: TGTGCCAGCAGCCCCTTGGCGAGGGAGGTTCAGTTCTTC. This sequence encodes CASSPLAREVQFF.

The V call is TRBV3-1 (or the pseudogene TRBV3-2), the J call TRBJ2-7, with a weak D call TRBD2 (5 bases). V shed 1 base and J shed 1 base, with 8 bases lying between them. The germline V gene encodes CDR1 LGHDT and CDR2 YNNKEL (reference sequence). The CDR3 contains 14 residues. DNA for the CDR3: TGTGCCAGCAGCCAAGCTAAGCGGTCCTACGAGCAGTACGTC. As protein: CASSQAKRSYEQYV.

V is TRBV7-6 and J is TRBJ2-5; D call uncertain. Per the germline V gene, CDR1 is SGHVS and CDR2 is FNYEAQ. The V end was cut by 3 bases, the J end by 5 bases, with 22 bases between. CDR3 size: 17 residues. CDR3 in DNA: TGTGCCAGCAGCTTTCGTAGCCCCGTGCGCCTCGGGGAGACCCAGTACTTC. Protein sequence: CASSFRSPVRLGETQYF.

The CDR3 DNA follows: TGTGCCAGCAGCTTGGAGACAGGGGTTTCGAATGGCTACACCTTC. Translation gives CASSLETGVSNGYTF. The V and J genes are TRBV5-4 and TRBJ1-2; 8 nucleotides line up with TRBD1. CDR1 is SGHNT and CDR2 is YYREEE in the germline V gene (reference sequence). The CDR3 loop spans 15 amino acids. V was clipped by 0 bases and J by 6 bases; unmatched bases: 7.

To note about this clone: Other DNA sequences within the sample encode an identical CDR3. The chain is built from TRBV7-2 and TRBJ2-3, with 12 bases matching TRBD2. Germline assignment: CDR1 SGHTA and CDR2 FQGNSA. This CDR3 has 17 residues. Trimming removed 1 base from V and 2 bases from J; junction bases left unmatched: 4. The CDR3 loop reads CASSLELAGGPTDTQYF. CDR3 coding DNA: TGTGCCAGCAGCTTAGAACTAGCGGGGGGTCCCACAGATACGCAGTATTTT.

V usage is TRBV20-1 and J usage is TRBJ1-2, with D possibly TRBD1 on 6 matching bases. The germline V and J ends were trimmed by 3 bases and 7 bases, with 18 bases remaining between them. The CDR3 is 14 residues long. Per the germline V gene, CDR1 is DFQATT and CDR2 is SNEGSKA (reference sequence). The CDR3 DNA follows: TGCAGTGCTAGTTCCACCGGGACACGGGGTGGCTACACCTTC. This gives the protein CSASSTGTRGGYTF.

V usage is TRBV5-5 and J usage is TRBJ1-4; 7 bases match TRBD1. The CDR3 length is 15 residues. The ends lost 0 bases at V and 8 bases at J; junction bases unmatched: 7. Per the germline V gene, CDR1 is SGHKS and CDR2 is YYEKEE (reference sequence). In DNA form, the CDR3 reads TGTGCCAGCAGCTTGGTCGGACAGGCTTGGGAAAAACTGTTTTTT. This gives the protein CASSLVGQAWEKLFF.

In DNA form, the CDR3 reads TGCGCCAGCAGCCTAAAAGAGGGGGGGGGATTGAGCAATCAGCCCCAGCATTTT. It codes for CASSLKEGGGLSNQPQHF. The chain links TRBV23-1 to TRBJ1-5, with TRBD1 as a possible D gene (6 bases). TRBV23-1 is recorded as an ORF, its role being uncertain. Trimming removed 6 bases at V and 1 base at J, with 22 bases between. The CDR3 runs 18 residues.